A single sample gave rise to the 16 T cell receptor beta chains below, sequenced in a study of post-analysis software for immune sequencing data. The TCR beta cDNA libraries carried unique molecular identifiers. Via MiXCR, TCRdb re-called the PCR reads, giving one row per CDR3 protein. The table has 350,000 to 450,000 distinct CDR3 sequences, roughly 36% seen once. Study-level points and caveats: Higher frequency in patients than in controls was seen for roughly five TRBV segments, with TRBV5-6, TRBV5-1 and TRBV20-1 among them.

No antigens are known for them. The sequenced sample consisted of blood. The receptors shown here come from a girl aged 10-17 years with multiple sclerosis.

The genes are TRBV29-1 and TRBJ2-5; a possible D gene is TRBD1 (6 bases). Trimming removed 6 bases at V and 1 base at J, with 18 bases between. CDR3 length: 15 residues. Germline loops: CDR1 SQVTM, CDR2 ANQGSEA. CDR3 loop: CSVSSPGHLQETQYF. For the CDR3, the DNA is TGCAGCGTCTCATCCCCGGGACACCTCCAAGAGACCCAGTACTTC.

J is TRBJ2-1 and V is TRBV5-1, with 11 bases matching TRBD1. CDR1 is SGHRS and CDR2 is YFSETQ in the germline V gene. Trimming removed 4 bases from V and 6 bases from J; junction bases left unmatched: 3. This CDR3 is built from 14 residues. In DNA, the CDR3 is TGCGCCAGCAGCGAGGGACAGGGGGGCAATGAGCAGTTCTTC. It translates to CASSEGQGGNEQFF.

The J gene is TRBJ1-4, the V gene TRBV3-1, with 11 bases matching TRBD1. This CDR3 has 14 amino acids. The J segment lost 8 bases and the V segment lost 4 bases, leaving 3 bases of the junction unmatched. Germline V gene lookup returns CDR1 LGHDT and CDR2 YNNKEL (reference sequence). CDR3 in amino acids: CASSPRDRGEKLFF. DNA for the CDR3: TGTGCCAGCAGCCCCCGGGACAGGGGGGAAAAACTGTTTTTT.

V is TRBV29-1 and J is TRBJ2-5, with D possibly being TRBD1 or TRBD2 (5 bases each). V was pared by 4 bases and J by 5 bases, with 8 bases between. The CDR3 is 11 residues long. Germline CDR1 is SQVTM and CDR2 is ANQGSEA. CDR3 protein: CSVGGRETQYF. CDR3 nucleotides: TGCAGCGTTGGGGGACGGGAGACCCAGTACTTC.

J is TRBJ2-5 and V is TRBV12-3 or TRBV12-4, with TRBD1 matching 10 bases. The J segment lost 5 bases and the V segment lost 4 bases, leaving 4 bases of the junction unmatched. The CDR3 totals 14 residues. The CDR3 DNA reads TGTGCCAGCAGTTGGGGGACAGGGGTCGAGACCCAGTACTTC. Translating it yields CASSWGTGVETQYF.

The rearrangement uses TRBV5-1 and TRBJ2-2; the D gene is possibly TRBD2 (5 bases). CDR1 is SGHRS, CDR2 YFSETQ, per germline. V was shortened by 2 bases and J by 5 bases, with 13 bases between the two germline ends. The CDR3 runs to 15 residues. The chain's CDR3 is CASSFPAPGTGELFF. CDR3 sequence (DNA): TGCGCCAGCAGCTTCCCTGCCCCGGGGACCGGGGAGCTGTTTTTT.

This clonotype turned up a few times. The V and J genes are TRBV29-1 and TRBJ2-3, with TRBD1 as a possible D gene (6 bases). V lost 3 bases to trimming and J lost 3 bases, with 10 bases between them. Germline V CDR1 and CDR2: SQVTM, ANQGSEA. The CDR3 is 13 amino acids. This CDR3 reads CSVDGQGTDTQYF. CDR3 DNA: TGCAGCGTTGATGGGCAGGGGACAGATACGCAGTATTTT.

This clonotype was observed a few times. This chain uses TRBV27 with TRBJ2-5, with D tentatively TRBD1 or TRBD2 (6 bases each). V was pared by 1 base and J by 4 bases, with 25 bases between. The CDR3 totals 19 residues. Germline CDR1 and CDR2: MNHEY and SMNVEV (reference sequence). In DNA form, the CDR3 reads TGTGCCAGCAGTTTATTCCCACTAGCTGGAGACTTCAGGGGAGAGACCCAGTACTTC. It translates to CASSLFPLAGDFRGETQYF.

The gene calls are TRBV20-1 and TRBJ1-2; 8 bases match TRBD1. Per the germline V gene, CDR1 is DFQATT and CDR2 is SNEGSKA (reference sequence). This CDR3 is built from 19 residues. J gave up 3 bases and V 1 base, and 19 bases lay outside the gene matches. CDR3 amino acids: CSARAYRQGREKSDYGYTF. The CDR3 DNA follows: TGCAGTGCTAGAGCCTACCGACAGGGGCGGGAAAAAAGTGACTATGGCTACACCTTC.

The chain recombines TRBV29-1 with TRBJ2-1; no reliable D call. CDR1 and CDR2 (germline): SQVTM, ANQGSEA. The CDR3 sequence is 13 residues long. V was clipped by 4 bases and J by 4 bases, with 11 bases between them. The CDR3 sequence: CSVVRRSYNEQFF. CDR3 DNA: TGCAGCGTTGTGAGGCGGAGTTACAATGAGCAGTTCTTC.

Regarding this clonotype: This may stem from a read error, because a much larger clone lies one nucleotide away. The V gene is TRBV29-1, the J gene TRBJ1-2; D perhaps matches TRBD1 (5 bases). The CDR3 loop spans 14 amino acids. V lost 7 bases and J lost 2, with 17 bases in between. From germline, CDR1 is SQVTM and CDR2 ANQGSEA. The CDR3 is CSAVGDGRNYGYTF. The CDR3 DNA reads as TGCAGCGCCGTAGGGGACGGACGAAACTATGGCTACACCTTC.

The chain links TRBV6-4 to TRBJ2-1; no clear D gene. Germline V gives CDR1 MRHNA, CDR2 SNTAGT. This CDR3 has 15 residues. V lost 5 bases to trimming and J lost 1 base, with 12 bases between them. The CDR3 sequence is CASSRAAGSYNEQFF. CDR3 DNA sequence: TGTGCCAGCAGTAGGGCCGCTGGGTCCTACAATGAGCAGTTCTTC.

This clonotype was seen ten or more times. The chain couples TRBV29-1 to TRBJ1-1, with TRBD1 matching over 7 bases. V shed 4 bases, J shed 3 bases, and the junction held 11 bases outside the gene matches. Germline CDR1 SQVTM, CDR2 ANQGSEA. The CDR3 has 15 amino acids. The CDR3 nucleotides read TGCAGCGTTGTCCCGAGACAGGGCCTCTACACTGAAGCTTTCTTT. Its translation: CSVVPRQGLYTEAFF.

The chain recombines TRBV12-5 with TRBJ2-1, with D tentatively TRBD2 (5 bases). V was cut by 7 bases and J by 9 bases, with 19 bases left in between. Germline V lookup: CDR1 LGHNT, CDR2 FRNRAP. The CDR3 length is 14 residues. The CDR3 is CASVSDVAPGEQFF. In nucleotides, the CDR3 is TGTGCTAGTGTTTCGGACGTAGCGCCGGGTGAGCAGTTCTTC.

V is TRBV7-9 and J is TRBJ2-1; 9 bases line up with TRBD2. Per germline, CDR1 SEHNR and CDR2 FQNEAQ (reference sequence). V dropped 7 bases and J dropped 4; count of bases not matched to a gene: 5. This CDR3 has 14 amino acids. This chain's CDR3 is CASKGAGGYNEQFF. In DNA form, the CDR3 reads TGTGCCAGCAAGGGAGCGGGGGGATACAATGAGCAGTTCTTC.

This sequence joins TRBV11-1 and TRBJ2-2, with 9 positions matching TRBD1. Unmatched junction bases numbered 10, after V lost 2 bases and J lost 6 bases. The germline CDR1 and CDR2 sequences are SGHAT and FQDESV (reference sequence). The CDR3 totals 17 residues. CDR3 amino acids: CASSLPKTGTGPGELFF. CDR3 sequence (DNA): TGTGCCAGCAGCTTACCCAAGACCGGGACAGGGCCCGGGGAGCTGTTTTTT.